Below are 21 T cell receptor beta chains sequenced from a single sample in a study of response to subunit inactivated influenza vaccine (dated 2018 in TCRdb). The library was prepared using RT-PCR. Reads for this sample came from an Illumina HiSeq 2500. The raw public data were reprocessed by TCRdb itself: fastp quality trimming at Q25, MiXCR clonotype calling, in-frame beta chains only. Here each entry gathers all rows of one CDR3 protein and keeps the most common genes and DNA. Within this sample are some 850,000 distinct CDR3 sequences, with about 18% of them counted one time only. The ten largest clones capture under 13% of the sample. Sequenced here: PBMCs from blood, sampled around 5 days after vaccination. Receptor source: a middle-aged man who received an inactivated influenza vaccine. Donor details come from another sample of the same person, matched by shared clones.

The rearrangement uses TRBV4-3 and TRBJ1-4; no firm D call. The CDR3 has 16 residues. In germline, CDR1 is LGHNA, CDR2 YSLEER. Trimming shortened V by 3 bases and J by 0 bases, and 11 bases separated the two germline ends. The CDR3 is CASSHRLSSTNEKLFF. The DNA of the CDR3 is TGCGCCAGCAGCCACCGACTGTCTTCAACTAATGAAAAACTGTTTTTT.

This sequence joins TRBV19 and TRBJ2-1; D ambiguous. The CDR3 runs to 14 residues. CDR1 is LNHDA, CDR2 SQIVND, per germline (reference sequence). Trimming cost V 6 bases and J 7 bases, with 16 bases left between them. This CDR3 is CASRFSSAGNEQFF. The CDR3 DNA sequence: TGTGCCAGTAGGTTTTCCTCGGCCGGGAATGAGCAGTTCTTC.

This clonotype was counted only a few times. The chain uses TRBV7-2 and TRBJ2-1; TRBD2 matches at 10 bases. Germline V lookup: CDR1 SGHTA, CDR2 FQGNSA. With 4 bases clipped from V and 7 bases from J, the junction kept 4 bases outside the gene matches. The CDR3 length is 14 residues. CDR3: CASSSGLAPNEQFF. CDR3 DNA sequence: TGTGCCAGCAGCTCGGGACTAGCGCCGAATGAGCAGTTCTTC.

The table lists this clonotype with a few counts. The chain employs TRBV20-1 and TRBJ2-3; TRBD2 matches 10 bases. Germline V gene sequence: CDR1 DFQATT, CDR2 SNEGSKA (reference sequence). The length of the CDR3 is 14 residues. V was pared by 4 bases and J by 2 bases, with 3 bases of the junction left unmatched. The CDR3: CSAKAGGNTDTQYF. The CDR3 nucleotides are TGCAGTGCTAAAGCGGGAGGGAACACAGATACGCAGTATTTT.

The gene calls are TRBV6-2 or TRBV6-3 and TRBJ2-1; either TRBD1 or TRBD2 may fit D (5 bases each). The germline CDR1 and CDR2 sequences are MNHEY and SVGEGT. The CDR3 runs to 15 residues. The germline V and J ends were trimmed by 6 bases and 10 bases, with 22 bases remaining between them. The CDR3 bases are TGTGCCAGCAGCCCCCTCTCGGGGAAGTGGGGCGAGCAGTTCTTC. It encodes CASSPLSGKWGEQFF.

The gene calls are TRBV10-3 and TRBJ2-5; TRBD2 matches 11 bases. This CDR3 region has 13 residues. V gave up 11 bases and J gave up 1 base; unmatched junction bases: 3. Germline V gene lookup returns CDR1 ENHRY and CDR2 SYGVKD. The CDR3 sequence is CASGLAGQETQYF. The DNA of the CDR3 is TGTGCCTCCGGACTAGCGGGCCAAGAGACCCAGTACTTC.

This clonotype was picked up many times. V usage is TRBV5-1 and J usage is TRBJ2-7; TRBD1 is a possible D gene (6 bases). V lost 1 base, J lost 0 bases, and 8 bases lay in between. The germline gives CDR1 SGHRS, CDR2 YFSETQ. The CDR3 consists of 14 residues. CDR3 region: CASSLYRASYEQYF. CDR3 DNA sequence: TGCGCCAGCAGCTTGTACAGGGCCTCCTACGAGCAGTACTTC.

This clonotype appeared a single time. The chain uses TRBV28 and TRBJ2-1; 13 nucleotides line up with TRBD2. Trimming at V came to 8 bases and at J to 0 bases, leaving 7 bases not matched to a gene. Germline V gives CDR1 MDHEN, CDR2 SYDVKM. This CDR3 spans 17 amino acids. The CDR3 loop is CASRTSGSASSYNEQFF. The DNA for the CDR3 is TGTGCCAGCCGGACTAGCGGGAGCGCATCCTCCTACAATGAGCAGTTCTTC.

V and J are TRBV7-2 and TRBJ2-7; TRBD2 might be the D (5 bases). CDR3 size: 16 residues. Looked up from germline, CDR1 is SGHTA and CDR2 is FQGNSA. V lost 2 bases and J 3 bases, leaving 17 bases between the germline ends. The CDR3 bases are TGTGCCAGCAGCTTACTAAGGAGGACGGGGAACTACGAGCAGTACTTC. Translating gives CASSLLRRTGNYEQYF.

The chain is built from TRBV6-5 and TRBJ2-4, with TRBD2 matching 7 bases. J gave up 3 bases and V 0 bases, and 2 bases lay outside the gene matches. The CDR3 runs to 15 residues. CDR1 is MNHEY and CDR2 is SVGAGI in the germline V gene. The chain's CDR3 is CASSYSERGKNIQYF. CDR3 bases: TGTGCCAGCAGTTACTCTGAGCGGGGCAAAAACATTCAGTACTTC.

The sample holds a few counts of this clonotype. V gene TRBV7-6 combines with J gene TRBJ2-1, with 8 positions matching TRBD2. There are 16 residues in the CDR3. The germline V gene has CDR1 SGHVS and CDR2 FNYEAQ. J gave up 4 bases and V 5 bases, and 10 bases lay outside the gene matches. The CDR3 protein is CASSPIGGGRYNEQFF. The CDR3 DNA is TGTGCCAGCAGCCCCATCGGGGGGGGAAGGTACAATGAGCAGTTCTTC.

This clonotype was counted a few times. The CDR3 loop is CAWSQEEVGGRQFF. The CDR3 DNA sequence: TGTGCCTGGAGTCAGGAAGAGGTAGGCGGTCGGCAGTTCTTC. The chain links TRBV30 to TRBJ2-1; D unclear. V lost 2 bases, J lost 12 bases, and 20 bases lay in between. The V gene's germline CDR1 is GTSNPN and CDR2 SVGIG (reference sequence). This CDR3 is 14 amino acids long. Full variable domain (missing parts from reference TRBV30 and TRBJ2-1): SQTIHQWPATLVQPVGSPLSLECTVEGTSNPNLYWYRQAAGRGLQLLFYSVGIGQISSEVPQNLSASRPQDRQFILSSKKLLLSDSGFYLCAWSQEEVGGRQFFGPGTRLTVL.

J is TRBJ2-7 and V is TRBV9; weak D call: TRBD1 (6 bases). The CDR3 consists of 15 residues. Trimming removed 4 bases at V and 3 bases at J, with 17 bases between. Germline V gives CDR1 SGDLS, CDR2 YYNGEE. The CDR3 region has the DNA TGTGCCAGCAGCACACAACCGGGACACATCTACGAGCAGTACTTC. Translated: CASSTQPGHIYEQYF.

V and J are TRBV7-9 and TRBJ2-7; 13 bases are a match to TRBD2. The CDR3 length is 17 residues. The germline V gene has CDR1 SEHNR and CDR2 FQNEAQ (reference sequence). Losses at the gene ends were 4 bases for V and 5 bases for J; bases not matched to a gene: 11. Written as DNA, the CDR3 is TGTGCCAGCAGCTCTAGGCTACTAGCGGGAGGGCTCGACGAGCAGTACTTC. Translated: CASSSRLLAGGLDEQYF.

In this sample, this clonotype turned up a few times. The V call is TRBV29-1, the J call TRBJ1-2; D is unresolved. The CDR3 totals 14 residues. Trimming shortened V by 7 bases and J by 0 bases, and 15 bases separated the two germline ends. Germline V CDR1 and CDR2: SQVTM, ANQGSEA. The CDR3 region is CSALRPEANYGYTF. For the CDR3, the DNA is TGCAGCGCTCTTCGTCCAGAAGCTAACTATGGCTACACCTTC.

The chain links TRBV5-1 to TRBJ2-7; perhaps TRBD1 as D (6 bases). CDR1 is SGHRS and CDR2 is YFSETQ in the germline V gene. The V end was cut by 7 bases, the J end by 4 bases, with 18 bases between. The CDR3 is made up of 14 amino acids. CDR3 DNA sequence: TGCGCCAGCTCCCGTGGGGGCGCTTCGTACGAGCAGTACTTC. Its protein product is CASSRGGASYEQYF. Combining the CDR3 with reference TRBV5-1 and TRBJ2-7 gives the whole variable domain KAGVTQTPRYLIKTRGQQVTLSCSPISGHRSVSWYQQTPGQGLQFLFEYFSETQRNKGNFPGRFSGRQFSNSRSEMNVSTLELGDSALYLCASSRGGASYEQYFGPGTRLTVT.

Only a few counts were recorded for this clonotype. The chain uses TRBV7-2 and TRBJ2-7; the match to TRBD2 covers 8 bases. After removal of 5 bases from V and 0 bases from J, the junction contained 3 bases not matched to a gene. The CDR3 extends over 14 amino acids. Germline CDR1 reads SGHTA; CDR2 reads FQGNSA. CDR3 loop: CASSPGGFSYEQYF. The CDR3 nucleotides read TGTGCCAGCAGCCCGGGAGGGTTCTCCTACGAGCAGTACTTC.

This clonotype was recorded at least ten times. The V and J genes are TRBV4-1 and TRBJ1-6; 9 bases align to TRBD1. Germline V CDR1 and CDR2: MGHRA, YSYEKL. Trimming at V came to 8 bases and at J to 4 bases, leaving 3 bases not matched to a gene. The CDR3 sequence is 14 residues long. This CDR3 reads CASSDRGYNSPLHF. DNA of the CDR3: TGCGCCAGCTCGGACAGGGGATATAATTCACCCCTCCACTTT.

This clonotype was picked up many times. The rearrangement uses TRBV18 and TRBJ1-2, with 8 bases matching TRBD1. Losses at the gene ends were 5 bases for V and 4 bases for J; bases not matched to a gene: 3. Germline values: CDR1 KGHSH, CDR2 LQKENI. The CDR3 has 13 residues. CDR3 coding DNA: TGTGCCAGCTCAGCCGGACAGGGCTATGGCTACACCTTC. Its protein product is CASSAGQGYGYTF.

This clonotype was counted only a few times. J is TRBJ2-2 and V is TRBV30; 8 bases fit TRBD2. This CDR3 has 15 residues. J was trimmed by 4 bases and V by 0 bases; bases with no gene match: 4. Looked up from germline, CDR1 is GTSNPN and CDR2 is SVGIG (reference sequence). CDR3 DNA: TGTGCCTGGAGTGTACGGGGGACTAGCACCGGGGAGCTGTTTTTT. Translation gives CAWSVRGTSTGELFF.

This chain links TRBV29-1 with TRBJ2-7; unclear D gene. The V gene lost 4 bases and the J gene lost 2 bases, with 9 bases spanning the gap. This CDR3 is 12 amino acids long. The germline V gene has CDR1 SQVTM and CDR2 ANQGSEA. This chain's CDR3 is CSVVGSTYEQYF. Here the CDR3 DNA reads TGCAGCGTTGTTGGCAGTACCTACGAGCAGTACTTC.